A single sample is the source of the 30 T cell receptor beta chains below, sequenced in a study of siplizumab effects on memory and regulatory T cells. The method was immunoSEQ multiplex PCR; TCRdb's version includes in-frame clones alone and lacks a portion of them. The sample lists 70,000 to 95,000 clones; 80% to 95% were seen once. The sequenced sample was CD8+ T cells sorted from blood. All receptors come from a human donor in good health.

This clone was seen just once. The chain employs TRBV27 and TRBJ2-7, with D unresolved. This CDR3 region has 11 residues. Germline V gene lookup returns CDR1 MNHEY and CDR2 SMNVEV (reference sequence). V was pared by 8 bases and J by 6 bases, with 11 bases between. Here the CDR3 DNA reads TGTGCCAGCCAGACCTACGGCGAGCAGTACTTC. Protein sequence: CASQTYGEQYF.

This rearrangement joins TRBV7-3 to TRBJ2-1, with 9 bases aligning to TRBD2. J gave up 8 bases and V 5 bases, and 13 bases lay outside the gene matches. There are 16 residues in the CDR3. Germline CDR1 is SGHTA and CDR2 is FQGTGA. CDR3 sequence reads: CASSPEISGSIHEQFF. For the CDR3, the DNA is TGTGCCAGCAGCCCCGAGATTAGCGGGAGCATCCATGAGCAGTTCTTC. Full variable domain (outside the CDR3, taken from reference TRBV7-3 and TRBJ2-1): GAGVSQTPSNKVTEKGKYVELRCDPISGHTALYWYRQSLGQGPEFLIYFQGTGAADDSGLPNDRFFAVRPEGSVSTLKIQRTERGDSAVYLCASSPEISGSIHEQFFGPGTRLTVL.

CDR3 sequence: CASSPQPQLNTEAFF. DNA of the CDR3: TGTGCCAGCAGCCCCCAGCCCCAGCTGAACACTGAAGCTTTCTTT. The rearrangement joins TRBV5-6 to TRBJ1-1, with D unresolved. The CDR3 is 15 amino acids. Germline V gene sequence: CDR1 SGHDT, CDR2 YYEEEE. V gave up 4 bases and J gave up 0 bases, with 13 bases separating them. The full variable domain, in which reference TRBV5-6 and TRBJ1-1 provide the parts outside the CDR3, is DAGVTQSPTHLIKTRGQQVTLRCSPKSGHDTVSWYQQALGQGPQFIFQYYEEEERQRGNFPDRFSGHQFPNYSSELNVNALLLGDSALYLCASSPQPQLNTEAFFGQGTRLTVV.

This chain uses TRBV7-9 with TRBJ1-4; 8 nucleotides agree with TRBD1. Germline trimming cut 5 bases from V and 2 bases from J; bases unmatched to any gene: 4. The CDR3 extends over 15 amino acids. Germline values: CDR1 SEHNR, CDR2 FQNEAQ (reference sequence). CDR3 nucleotides: TGTGCCAGCAGCACCCGGACAGGGACTAATGAAAAACTGTTTTTT. Amino acid sequence: CASSTRTGTNEKLFF.

Regarding this clone: An end of the junction differs from the germline gene, which may be a read error. The chain recombines TRBV6-5 with TRBJ1-5; weak D call: TRBD1 (6 bases). CDR1 is MNHEY and CDR2 is SVGAGI in the germline V gene. This CDR3 region has 13 residues. The CDR3 protein is CASSGEGGPRPIF. The DNA of the CDR3 is TGTGCCAGCAGTGGAGAGGGGGGTCCACGTCCGATTTTT.

The genes are TRBV7-8 and TRBJ2-1; unclear D gene. Deletions cut 5 bases from V and 9 bases from J, with 8 bases between. The CDR3 consists of 11 residues. The V gene's germline CDR1 is SGHVS and CDR2 FQNEAQ. CDR3 amino acids: CASSPRTEQFF. The DNA for the CDR3 is TGTGCCAGCAGCCCTCGGACTGAGCAGTTCTTC. Based on the CDR3 plus reference TRBV7-8 and TRBJ2-1, the full variable domain is GAGVSQSPRYKVAKRGQDVALRCDPISGHVSLFWYQQALGQGPEFLTYFQNEAQLDKSGLPSDRFFAERPEGSVSTLKIQRTQQEDSAVYLCASSPRTEQFFGPGTRLTVL.

V and J are TRBV19 and TRBJ1-1; weak D call: TRBD1 (6 bases). The CDR3 covers 11 residues. The germline V gene encodes CDR1 LNHDA and CDR2 SQIVND (reference sequence). V dropped 9 bases and J dropped 7 bases, with 12 bases sitting between them. The CDR3 bases are TGTGCCAGCCGAGGGGGTAATGAAGCTTTCTTT. It is translated as CASRGGNEAFF.

The chain recombines TRBV27 with TRBJ2-7; 8 nucleotides match TRBD1. J gave up 7 bases and V 5 bases, and 13 bases lay outside the gene matches. CDR1 is MNHEY, CDR2 SMNVEV, per germline (reference sequence). The CDR3 consists of 15 residues. Here the CDR3 reads CASSETTGALREQYF. In DNA form, the CDR3 reads TGTGCCAGCAGTGAAACGACAGGGGCGCTAAGGGAGCAGTACTTC.

The chain links TRBV29-1 to TRBJ2-7; perhaps TRBD1 as D (5 bases). The germline V gene has CDR1 SQVTM and CDR2 ANQGSEA. Trimming stripped 8 bases from V and 1 base from J, with 12 bases between. This CDR3 has 12 amino acids. CDR3 amino acids: CSSLGHSYEQYF. The CDR3 nucleotides read TGCAGCTCCCTCGGACATTCCTACGAGCAGTACTTC.

The V and J genes are TRBV9 and TRBJ2-2, with TRBD1 matching 8 bases. Germline V gene data show CDR1 as SGDLS and CDR2 as YYNGEE. V lost 3 bases to trimming and J lost 6 bases; unmatched junction nucleotides: 10. The CDR3 length is 16 residues. CDR3 amino acids: CASSGRTGMEAGELFF. As DNA, the CDR3 is TGTGCCAGCAGCGGCCGGACAGGGATGGAGGCCGGGGAGCTGTTTTTT. Based on the CDR3 plus reference TRBV9 and TRBJ2-2, the full variable domain is DSGVTQTPKHLITATGQRVTLRCSPRSGDLSVYWYQQSLDQGLQFLIQYYNGEERAKGNILERFSAQQFPDLHSELNLSSLELGDSALYFCASSGRTGMEAGELFFGEGSRLTVL.

The V gene is TRBV19, the J gene TRBJ1-2; 12 nucleotides line up with TRBD1. The CDR3 extends over 15 amino acids. J gave up 7 bases and V 10 bases, and 13 bases lay outside the gene matches. CDR1 is LNHDA and CDR2 is SQIVND in the germline V gene (reference sequence). CDR3 sequence (DNA): TGTGCCATTAAACAAGGGACAGGGGGCGCGTTTGGCTACACCTTC. This sequence encodes CAIKQGTGGAFGYTF.

This chain links TRBV19 with TRBJ1-4; unclear D gene. This CDR3 is 15 amino acids long. CDR1 is LNHDA and CDR2 is SQIVND in the germline V gene (reference sequence). The germline V and J ends were trimmed by 7 bases and 5 bases, with 17 bases remaining between them. Here the CDR3 reads CASTESEGENEKLFF. CDR3 DNA: TGTGCCAGTACCGAGTCGGAGGGCGAGAATGAAAAACTGTTTTTT.

This chain connects TRBV7-3 to TRBJ2-5, with 11 bases aligning to TRBD2. Trimming at V came to 2 bases and at J to 2 bases, leaving 1 base not matched to a gene. Germline CDR1 and CDR2: SGHTA and FQGTGA. CDR3 length: 15 residues. The CDR3 nucleotides read TGTGCCAGCAGCTTATTAGCGGGAGGGCAAGAGACCCAGTACTTC. This sequence encodes CASSLLAGGQETQYF.

The chain employs TRBV5-1 and TRBJ2-7; 9 nucleotides match TRBD2. CDR3 size: 14 residues. Germline V gives CDR1 SGHRS, CDR2 YFSETQ. Trimming removed 1 base from V and 5 bases from J; junction bases left unmatched: 4. In nucleotides, the CDR3 is TGCGCCAGCAGCTTGACTAGCGGGTCGGACGAGCAGTACTTC. Encoded protein: CASSLTSGSDEQYF.

The chain is built from TRBV5-1 and TRBJ2-7, with D possibly being TRBD2 (6 bases). V lost 3 bases, J lost 0 bases, and 10 bases lay in between. Per germline, CDR1 SGHRS and CDR2 YFSETQ. The CDR3 extends over 14 amino acids. The CDR3: CASSSDGSSYEQYF. The CDR3 bases are TGCGCCAGCAGCTCGGACGGGAGCTCCTACGAGCAGTACTTC.

The chain employs TRBV5-1 and TRBJ1-1, with a tentative D call TRBD1 (5 bases). Germline V gives CDR1 SGHRS, CDR2 YFSETQ. The CDR3 runs 17 residues. The ends were cut back, 1 base at V and 6 bases at J, with 22 bases in the middle. CDR3 DNA: TGCGCCAGCAGCTTGCAGGCTATGGGGCTCTCAAATGCTGAAGCTTTCTTT. Translated: CASSLQAMGLSNAEAFF. The complete variable domain, with remaining parts taken from reference TRBV5-1 and TRBJ1-1, reads KAGVTQTPRYLIKTRGQQVTLSCSPISGHRSVSWYQQTPGQGLQFLFEYFSETQRNKGNFPGRFSGRQFSNSRSEMNVSTLELGDSALYLCASSLQAMGLSNAEAFFGQGTRLTVV.

The chain recombines TRBV30 with TRBJ1-6; D not resolved. V was shortened by 2 bases and J by 5 bases, with 7 bases between the two germline ends. CDR1 and CDR2 (germline): GTSNPN, SVGIG (reference sequence). The CDR3 loop spans 13 amino acids. Written as DNA, the CDR3 is TGTGCCTGGAGTAATGGGGATAATTCACCCCTCCACTTT. Its protein product is CAWSNGDNSPLHF.

This chain joins TRBV12-5 and TRBJ2-1; 11 bases fit TRBD2. The V segment lost 3 bases and the J segment 4 bases; nucleotides outside the gene matches: 14. Germline V gives CDR1 LGHNT, CDR2 FRNRAP. The CDR3 covers 19 residues. CDR3 DNA sequence: TGTGCTAGTGGTTTTGTGCTAGCGGGAGGAGAATTCCGGTACAATGAGCAGTTCTTC. It is translated as CASGFVLAGGEFRYNEQFF.

This chain connects TRBV13 to TRBJ1-1, with TRBD1 identical over 9 bases. V dropped 4 bases and J dropped 3; count of bases not matched to a gene: 9. Germline V gives CDR1 PRHDT, CDR2 FYEKMQ (reference sequence). The CDR3 contains 16 residues. Here the CDR3 reads CASSSMTGGRHTEAFF. The CDR3 DNA follows: TGTGCCAGCAGCTCCATGACAGGGGGAAGGCACACTGAAGCTTTCTTT.

V is TRBV7-6 and J is TRBJ2-4; D is possibly TRBD1 or TRBD2 (7 bases each). The CDR3 sequence is 15 residues long. Germline assignment: CDR1 SGHVS and CDR2 FNYEAQ. Trimming removed 4 bases from V and 9 bases from J, with 19 bases in between. The CDR3 DNA reads as TGTGCCAGCAGCTCGAGAAGATCAGGGGGGGTCATTCAGTACTTC. Encoded protein: CASSSRRSGGVIQYF.

The rearrangement joins TRBV7-6 to TRBJ2-3; TRBD1 aligns across 7 bases. The CDR3 is made up of 15 amino acids. Unmatched junction bases numbered 9, after V lost 5 bases and J lost 4 bases. The germline V gene has CDR1 SGHVS and CDR2 FNYEAQ. This CDR3 is CASSISTGIADTQYF. The CDR3 DNA follows: TGTGCCAGCAGCATATCGACAGGGATCGCAGATACGCAGTATTTT.

The chain has TRBV14 and TRBJ2-1, with TRBD1 as a possible D gene (6 bases). V was clipped by 3 bases and J by 4 bases, with 7 bases between them. CDR3 length: 13 amino acids. Germline V gene lookup returns CDR1 SGHDN and CDR2 FVKESK. The CDR3 sequence is CASSHTGYNEQFF. The CDR3, as DNA: TGTGCCAGCAGCCATACAGGGTACAATGAGCAGTTCTTC.

V and J are TRBV6-1 and TRBJ2-1, with D perhaps given as TRBD1 or TRBD2 (5 bases each). V was cut by 7 bases and J by 7 bases, with 20 bases left in between. The CDR3 contains 15 residues. Germline CDR1 and CDR2: MNHNS and SASEGT. Here the CDR3 reads CASTLPGTLKNEQFF. The CDR3 coding sequence is TGTGCCAGCACTCTTCCCGGGACGCTGAAAAATGAGCAGTTCTTC.

Worth noting for this clone: This same CDR3 is encoded by further DNA sequences in the sample. The chain is built from TRBV27 and TRBJ2-7; D is perhaps TRBD1 (7 bases). The CDR3 spans 14 residues. Germline loops: CDR1 MNHEY, CDR2 SMNVEV (reference sequence). With 0 bases removed from V and 3 bases from J, the gap between germline ends came to 9 bases. In DNA form, the CDR3 reads TGTGCCAGCAGTTTATCCAGGGGGGACTACGAGCAGTACTTC. Protein sequence: CASSLSRGDYEQYF.

This clone was detected once. The junction and the germline gene differ at one end; a read error may be behind it. Other nucleotide sequences in the sample specify the same CDR3. The V gene is TRBV13, the J gene TRBJ1-1, with D possibly being TRBD1 (5 bases). This CDR3 has 13 residues. From germline, CDR1 is PRHDT and CDR2 FYEKMQ (reference sequence). The CDR3 DNA is TGTGCCAGCAGCTGGGGGATCGGCACTGAGGCTTTCTTT. Its protein product is CASSWGIGTEAFF. Complete variable domain (other parts from reference TRBV13 and TRBJ1-1): AAGVIQSPRHLIKEKRETATLKCYPIPRHDTVYWYQQGPGQDPQFLISFYEKMQSDKGSIPDRFSAQQFSDYHSELNMSSLELGDSALYFCASSWGIGTEAFFGQGTRLTVV.

V usage is TRBV4-1 and J usage is TRBJ2-3; 11 positions agree with TRBD2. The germline gives CDR1 MGHRA, CDR2 YSYEKL. J lost 6 bases, V lost 0 bases, and 11 bases had no gene match. The CDR3 is made up of 18 amino acids. CDR3 coding DNA: TGCGCCAGCAGCCAAGATCCGTCTAGCGGGAGGCCAGGGGATACGCAGTATTTT. Its protein is CASSQDPSSGRPGDTQYF.

This rearrangement joins TRBV7-8 to TRBJ1-5; D unresolved. The CDR3 contains 14 residues. V lost 0 bases to trimming and J lost 0 bases, with 3 bases between them. Germline-derived CDR1 and CDR2 are SGHVS and FQNEAQ. The CDR3 is CASSLASSNQPQHF. The CDR3, as DNA: TGTGCCAGCAGCTTAGCTAGTAGCAATCAGCCCCAGCATTTT.

The CDR3 region is CAWSLGLGQGRQPQHF. Here the CDR3 DNA reads TGTGCCTGGAGTTTAGGTCTCGGACAGGGACGACAGCCCCAGCATTTT. The chain uses TRBV30 and TRBJ1-5; TRBD1 aligns across 8 bases. Germline CDR1 reads GTSNPN; CDR2 reads SVGIG (reference sequence). With V trimmed by 2 bases and J by 7 bases, 13 bases remained unmatched. The CDR3 loop spans 16 amino acids.

The rearrangement links TRBV11-3 to TRBJ2-7, with D tentatively TRBD1 or TRBD2 (5 bases each). V was cut by 5 bases and J by 2 bases, with 16 bases left in between. CDR1 is SGHNT and CDR2 is YENEEA in the germline V gene. This CDR3 comprises 15 residues. The CDR3, as DNA: TGTGCCAGCAGCCCGCCCGGGACGGGGACCTACGAGCAGTACTTC. Its protein is CASSPPGTGTYEQYF.

The V and J genes are TRBV13 and TRBJ2-7, with 11 bases lining up with TRBD1. The germline V gene has CDR1 PRHDT and CDR2 FYEKMQ (reference sequence). V lost 4 bases and J lost 4; bases outside the gene matches: 9. The CDR3 is 16 amino acids. Here the CDR3 DNA reads TGTGCCAGCAGCTCCACTGCGGGACAGGGGGGTTACGAGCAGTACTTC. Translating gives CASSSTAGQGGYEQYF.